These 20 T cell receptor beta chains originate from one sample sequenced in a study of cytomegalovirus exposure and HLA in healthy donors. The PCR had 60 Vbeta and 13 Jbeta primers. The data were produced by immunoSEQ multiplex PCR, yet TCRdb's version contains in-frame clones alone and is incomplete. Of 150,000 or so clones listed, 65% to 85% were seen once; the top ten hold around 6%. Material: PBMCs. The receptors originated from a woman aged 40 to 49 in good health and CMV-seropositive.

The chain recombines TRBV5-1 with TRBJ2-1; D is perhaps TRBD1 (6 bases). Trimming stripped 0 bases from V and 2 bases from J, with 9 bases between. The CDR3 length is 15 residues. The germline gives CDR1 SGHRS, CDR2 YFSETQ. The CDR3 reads CASSLEQGTYNEQFF. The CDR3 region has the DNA TGCGCCAGCAGCTTGGAACAGGGAACCTACAATGAGCAGTTCTTC.

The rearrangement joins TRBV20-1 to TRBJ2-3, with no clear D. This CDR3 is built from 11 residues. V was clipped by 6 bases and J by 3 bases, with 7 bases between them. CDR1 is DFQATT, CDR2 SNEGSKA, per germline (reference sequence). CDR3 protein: CSAEYTDTQYF. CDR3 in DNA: TGCAGTGCCGAGTATACAGATACGCAGTATTTT.

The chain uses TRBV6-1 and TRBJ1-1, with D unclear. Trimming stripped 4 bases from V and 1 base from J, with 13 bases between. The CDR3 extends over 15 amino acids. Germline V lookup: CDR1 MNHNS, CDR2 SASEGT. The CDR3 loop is CASSARFGGNTEAFF. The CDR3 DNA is TGTGCCAGCAGTGCTCGGTTCGGCGGGAACACTGAAGCTTTCTTT.

CDR3 nucleotides: TGTGCCATCAGTGACCTCCGTGGTCGGGGGAACACCGGGGAGCTGTTTTTT. Translating gives CAISDLRGRGNTGELFF. V usage is TRBV10-3 and J usage is TRBJ2-2; tentatively, D is TRBD2 (5 bases). Germline CDR1 ENHRY, CDR2 SYGVKD. This CDR3 spans 17 amino acids. V was cut by 3 bases and J by 1 base, with 15 bases left in between.

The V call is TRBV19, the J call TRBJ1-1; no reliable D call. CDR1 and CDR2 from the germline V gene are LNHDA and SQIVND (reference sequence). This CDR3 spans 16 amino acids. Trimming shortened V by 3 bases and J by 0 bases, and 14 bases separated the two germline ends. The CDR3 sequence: CASSMDGNRMNTEAFF. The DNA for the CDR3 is TGTGCCAGTAGTATGGACGGGAATCGCATGAACACTGAAGCTTTCTTT.

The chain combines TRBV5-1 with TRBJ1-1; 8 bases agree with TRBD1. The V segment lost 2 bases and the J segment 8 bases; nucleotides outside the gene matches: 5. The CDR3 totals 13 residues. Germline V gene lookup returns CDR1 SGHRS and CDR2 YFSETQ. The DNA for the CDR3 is TGCGCCAGCAGCTTAGGGACAGGCCAGGAAGCTTTCTTT. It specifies CASSLGTGQEAFF. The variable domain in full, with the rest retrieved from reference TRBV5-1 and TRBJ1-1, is KAGVTQTPRYLIKTRGQQVTLSCSPISGHRSVSWYQQTPGQGLQFLFEYFSETQRNKGNFPGRFSGRQFSNSRSEMNVSTLELGDSALYLCASSLGTGQEAFFGQGTRLTVV.

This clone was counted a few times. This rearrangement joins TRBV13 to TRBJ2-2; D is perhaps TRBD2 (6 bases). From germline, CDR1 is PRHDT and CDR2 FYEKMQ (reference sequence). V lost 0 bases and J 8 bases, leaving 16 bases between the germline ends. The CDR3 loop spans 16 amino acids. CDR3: CASSLGWTEGPGELFF. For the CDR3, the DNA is TGTGCCAGCAGCTTAGGTTGGACGGAGGGTCCTGGGGAGCTGTTTTTT.

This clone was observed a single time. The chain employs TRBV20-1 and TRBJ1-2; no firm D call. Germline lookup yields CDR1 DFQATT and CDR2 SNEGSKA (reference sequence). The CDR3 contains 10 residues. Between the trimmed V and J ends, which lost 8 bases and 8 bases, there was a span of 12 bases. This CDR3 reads CSPPLDGYTF. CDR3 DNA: TGCAGTCCCCCTCTAGACGGCTACACCTTC.

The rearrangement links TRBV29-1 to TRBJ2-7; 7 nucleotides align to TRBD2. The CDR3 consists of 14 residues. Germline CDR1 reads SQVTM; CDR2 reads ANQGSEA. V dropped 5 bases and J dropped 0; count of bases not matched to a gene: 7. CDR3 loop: CSVLAQRDSYEQYF. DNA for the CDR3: TGCAGCGTTCTCGCCCAGCGGGACTCCTACGAGCAGTACTTC.

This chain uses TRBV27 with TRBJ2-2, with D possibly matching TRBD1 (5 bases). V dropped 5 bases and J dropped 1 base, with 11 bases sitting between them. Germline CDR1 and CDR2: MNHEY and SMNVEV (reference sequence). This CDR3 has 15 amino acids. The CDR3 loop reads CASSPRQLNTGELFF. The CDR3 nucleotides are TGTGCCAGCAGTCCCCGACAGTTGAACACCGGGGAGCTGTTTTTT.

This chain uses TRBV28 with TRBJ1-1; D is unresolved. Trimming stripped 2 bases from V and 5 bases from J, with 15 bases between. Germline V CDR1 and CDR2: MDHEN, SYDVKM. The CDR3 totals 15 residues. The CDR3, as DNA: TGTGCCAGCAGTTTAGTTCGGGGAGGAGGAACTGAAGCTTTCTTT. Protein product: CASSLVRGGGTEAFF.

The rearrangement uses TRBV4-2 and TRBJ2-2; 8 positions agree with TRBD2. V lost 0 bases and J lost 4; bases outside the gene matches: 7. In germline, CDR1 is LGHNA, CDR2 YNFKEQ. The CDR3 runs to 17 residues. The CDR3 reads CASSQDPTSEFTGELFF. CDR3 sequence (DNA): TGTGCCAGCAGCCAAGATCCGACTAGCGAATTCACCGGGGAGCTGTTTTTT.

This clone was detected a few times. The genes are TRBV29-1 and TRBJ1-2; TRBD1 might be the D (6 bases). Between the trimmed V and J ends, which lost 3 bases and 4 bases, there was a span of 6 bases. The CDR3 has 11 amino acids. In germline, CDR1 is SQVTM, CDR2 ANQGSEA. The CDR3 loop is CSVDRGYGYTF. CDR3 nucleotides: TGCAGCGTTGACAGGGGCTATGGCTACACCTTC.

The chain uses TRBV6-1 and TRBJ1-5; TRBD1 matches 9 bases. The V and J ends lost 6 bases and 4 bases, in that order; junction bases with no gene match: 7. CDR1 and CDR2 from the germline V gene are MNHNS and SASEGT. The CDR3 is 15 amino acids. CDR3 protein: CASREDRGGNQPQHF. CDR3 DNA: TGTGCCAGCAGGGAGGACAGGGGAGGTAATCAGCCCCAGCATTTT.

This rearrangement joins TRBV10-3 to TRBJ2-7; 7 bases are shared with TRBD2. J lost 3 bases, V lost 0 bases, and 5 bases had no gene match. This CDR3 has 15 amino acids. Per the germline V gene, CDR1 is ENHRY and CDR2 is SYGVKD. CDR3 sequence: CAISESLREDYEQYF. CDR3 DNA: TGTGCCATCAGTGAGTCGTTACGGGAGGACTACGAGCAGTACTTC.

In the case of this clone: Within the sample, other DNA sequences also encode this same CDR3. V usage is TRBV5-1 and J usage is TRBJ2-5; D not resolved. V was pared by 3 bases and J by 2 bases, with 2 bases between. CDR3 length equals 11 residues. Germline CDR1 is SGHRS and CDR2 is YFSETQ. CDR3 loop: CASSSQETQYF. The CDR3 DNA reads TGCGCCAGCAGCTCGCAAGAGACCCAGTACTTC. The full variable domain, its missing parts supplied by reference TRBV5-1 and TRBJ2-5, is KAGVTQTPRYLIKTRGQQVTLSCSPISGHRSVSWYQQTPGQGLQFLFEYFSETQRNKGNFPGRFSGRQFSNSRSEMNVSTLELGDSALYLCASSSQETQYFGPGTRLLVL.

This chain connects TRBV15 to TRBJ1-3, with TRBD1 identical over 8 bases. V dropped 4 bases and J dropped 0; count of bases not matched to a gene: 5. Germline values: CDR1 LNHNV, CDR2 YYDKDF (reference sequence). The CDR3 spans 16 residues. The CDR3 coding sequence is TGTGCCACCAGCAACCGACAGGGGAGCTCTGGAAACACCATATATTTT. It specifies CATSNRQGSSGNTIYF.

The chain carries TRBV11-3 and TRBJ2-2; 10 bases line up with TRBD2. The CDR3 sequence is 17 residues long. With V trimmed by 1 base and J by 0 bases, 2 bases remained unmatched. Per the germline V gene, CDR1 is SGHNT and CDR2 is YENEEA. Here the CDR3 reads CASSLALAGANTGELFF. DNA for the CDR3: TGTGCCAGCAGCTTAGCCCTAGCGGGAGCGAACACCGGGGAGCTGTTTTTT.

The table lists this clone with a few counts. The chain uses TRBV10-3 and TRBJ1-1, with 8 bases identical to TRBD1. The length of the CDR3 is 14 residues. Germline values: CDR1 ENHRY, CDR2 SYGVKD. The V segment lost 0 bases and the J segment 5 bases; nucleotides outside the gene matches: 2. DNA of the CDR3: TGTGCCATCAGTGAGTCCCAGGGGGCGACTGAAGCTTTCTTT. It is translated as CAISESQGATEAFF.

The CDR3 here is CAWSVGHALSFNYGYTF. The DNA of the CDR3 is TGTGCCTGGAGTGTAGGACATGCCCTGTCCTTTAACTATGGCTACACCTTC. This chain joins TRBV30 and TRBJ1-2; TRBD1 might be the D (5 bases). From germline, CDR1 is GTSNPN and CDR2 SVGIG (reference sequence). The CDR3 is 17 amino acids. The V end was cut by 0 bases, the J end by 1 base, with 18 bases between.